The rows below give T cell receptor beta chains drawn from one sample of a study of blood T cell repertoires in COVID-19. Profiled with immunoSEQ multiplex PCR; TCRdb holds only in-frame clones, not every one. The table has hundreds of thousands of clones, more than 70% seen once; the top ten hold approximately 2.1%. The sequenced sample was peripheral blood. The source of these receptors is a woman aged 40-49 years who had recovered from COVID-19. Both conserved end residues are part of each CDR3. Each record gives: V gene, clone size, D gene, J gene, CDR3 protein, CDR3 DNA. A D gene is named only where the DNA matches it firmly. A clone size is listed for some rows: how often the clone was seen (once, few, many), or a class if it is expanded.

V gene: TRBV24-1
clone size: .
D gene: TRBD1
J gene: TRBJ2-1
CDR3 protein: CATSDPRTGANEQFF
CDR3 DNA: TGTGCCACCAGTGATCCCCGGACAGGGGCCAATGAGCAGTTCTTC

V gene: TRBV7-2
clone size: .
D gene: .
J gene: TRBJ1-2
CDR3 protein: CASSPEAGGYTF
CDR3 DNA: TGTGCCAGCAGCCCTGAGGCGGGGGGCTACACCTTC

V gene: TRBV28
clone size: .
D gene: .
J gene: TRBJ2-3
CDR3 protein: CASSLGAGADTQYF
CDR3 DNA: TGTGCCAGCAGTTTAGGGGCAGGGGCAGATACGCAGTATTTT

V gene: TRBV27
clone size: .
D gene: .
J gene: TRBJ2-7
CDR3 protein: CASRKRGGSYEQYF
CDR3 DNA: TGTGCCAGCAGAAAACGCGGAGGCTCCTACGAGCAGTACTTC

V gene: TRBV30
clone size: .
D gene: TRBD1
J gene: TRBJ1-2
CDR3 protein: CAWSVDRGYGYTF
CDR3 DNA: TGTGCCTGGAGTGTGGACAGGGGTTATGGCTACACCTTC

V gene: TRBV28
clone size: .
D gene: TRBD1
J gene: TRBJ2-3
CDR3 protein: CASSFPGTGGKRDTQYF
CDR3 DNA: TGTGCCAGCAGTTTCCCTGGGACAGGGGGCAAGAGAGATACGCAGTATTTT

V gene: TRBV5-1
clone size: few
D gene: TRBD1
J gene: TRBJ2-1
CDR3 protein: CASSRGDRGTYNEQFF
CDR3 DNA: TGCGCCAGCAGCCGGGGGGACAGGGGCACGTACAATGAGCAGTTCTTC

V gene: TRBV29-1
clone size: few
D gene: .
J gene: TRBJ1-4
CDR3 protein: CSVGERSFNEKLFF
CDR3 DNA: TGCAGCGTTGGGGAGCGGAGTTTTAATGAAAAACTGTTTTTT

V gene: TRBV5-6
clone size: once
D gene: TRBD1
J gene: TRBJ2-3
CDR3 protein: CASSPTGVDTQYF
CDR3 DNA: TGTGCCAGCAGTCCGACAGGGGTAGATACGCAGTATTTT

V gene: TRBV9
clone size: .
D gene: TRBD2
J gene: TRBJ2-5
CDR3 protein: CASSVGAASGIQETQYF
CDR3 DNA: TGTGCCAGCAGCGTAGGGGCTGCTAGCGGGATCCAAGAGACCCAGTACTTC

V gene: TRBV5-1
clone size: .
D gene: TRBD2
J gene: TRBJ2-2
CDR3 protein: CASSFTSGGNTGELFF
CDR3 DNA: TGCGCCAGCAGCTTCACTAGCGGGGGGAACACCGGGGAGCTGTTTTTT

V gene: TRBV5-6
clone size: few
D gene: .
J gene: TRBJ2-3
CDR3 protein: CASSFRQLSTDTQYF
CDR3 DNA: TGTGCCAGCAGCTTTCGACAGCTCAGCACAGATACGCAGTATTTT

V gene: TRBV3-1/TRBV3-2
clone size: .
D gene: TRBD1
J gene: TRBJ1-6
CDR3 protein: CASSPRDRGSPLHF
CDR3 DNA: TGTGCCAGCAGCCCCCGGGACAGGGGTTCACCCCTCCACTTT

V gene: TRBV5-1
clone size: .
D gene: TRBD1
J gene: TRBJ2-3
CDR3 protein: CASSFQGARTDTQYF
CDR3 DNA: TGCGCCAGCAGCTTCCAGGGGGCGCGCACAGATACGCAGTATTTT

V gene: TRBV30
clone size: .
D gene: TRBD2
J gene: TRBJ2-5
CDR3 protein: CACGGFKETQYF
CDR3 DNA: TGTGCCTGCGGGGGGTTTAAAGAGACCCAGTACTTC